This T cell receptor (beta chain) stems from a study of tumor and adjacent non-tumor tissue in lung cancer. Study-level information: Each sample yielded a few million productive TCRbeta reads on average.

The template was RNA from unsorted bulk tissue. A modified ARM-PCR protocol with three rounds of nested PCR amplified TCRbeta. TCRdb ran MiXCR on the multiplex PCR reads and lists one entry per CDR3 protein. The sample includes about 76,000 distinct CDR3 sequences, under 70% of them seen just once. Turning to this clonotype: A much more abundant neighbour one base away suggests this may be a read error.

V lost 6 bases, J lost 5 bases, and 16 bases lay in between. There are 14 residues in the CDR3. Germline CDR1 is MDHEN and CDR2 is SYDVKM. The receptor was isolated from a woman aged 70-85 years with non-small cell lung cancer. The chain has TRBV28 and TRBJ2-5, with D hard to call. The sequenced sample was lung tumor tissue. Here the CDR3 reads CASSSRPWIETQYF. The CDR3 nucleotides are TGTGCCAGCAGCTCTCGGCCATGGATCGAGACCCAGTACTTC. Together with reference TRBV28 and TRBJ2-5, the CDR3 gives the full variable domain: DVKVTQSSRYLVKRTGEKVFLECVQDMDHENMFWYRQDPGLGLRLIYFSYDVKMKEKGDIPEGYSVSREKKERFSLILESASTNQTSMYLCASSSRPWIETQYFGPGTRLLVL.